This TCR beta chain was identified during a study of blood T cell repertoires in COVID-19. In the study overall: Some COVID-19 samples were acute and others convalescent; all came from the United States, Italy and Spain. T cells, B-cell-depleted T cells, or PBMCs supplied cDNA or gDNA.

The CDR3 extends over 16 amino acids. CDR1 SGHVS and CDR2 FQNEAQ come from the germline V gene. Losses at the gene ends were 5 bases for V and 4 bases for J; bases not matched to a gene: 11. In the authors' workflow: Amplification of reference gene primers provided the estimated nucleated cell counts. The table came from immunoSEQ multiplex PCR; TCRdb's copy has only in-frame clones and leaves some out. The V and J calls and clone size come from that table; D and trimming were worked out from the DNA. The table has approximately 150,000 clones, roughly four fifths seen once; the top ten hold approximately 12%.

The sequenced sample consisted of peripheral blood. The receptor's source is a man aged 70-80 years who had recovered from COVID-19. The V gene is TRBV7-8, the J gene TRBJ2-7; 10 nucleotides line up with TRBD2. The CDR3 reads CASSVGLALIRYEQYF. The CDR3 DNA sequence: TGTGCCAGCAGCGTGGGACTAGCGCTGATCAGATACGAGCAGTACTTC.